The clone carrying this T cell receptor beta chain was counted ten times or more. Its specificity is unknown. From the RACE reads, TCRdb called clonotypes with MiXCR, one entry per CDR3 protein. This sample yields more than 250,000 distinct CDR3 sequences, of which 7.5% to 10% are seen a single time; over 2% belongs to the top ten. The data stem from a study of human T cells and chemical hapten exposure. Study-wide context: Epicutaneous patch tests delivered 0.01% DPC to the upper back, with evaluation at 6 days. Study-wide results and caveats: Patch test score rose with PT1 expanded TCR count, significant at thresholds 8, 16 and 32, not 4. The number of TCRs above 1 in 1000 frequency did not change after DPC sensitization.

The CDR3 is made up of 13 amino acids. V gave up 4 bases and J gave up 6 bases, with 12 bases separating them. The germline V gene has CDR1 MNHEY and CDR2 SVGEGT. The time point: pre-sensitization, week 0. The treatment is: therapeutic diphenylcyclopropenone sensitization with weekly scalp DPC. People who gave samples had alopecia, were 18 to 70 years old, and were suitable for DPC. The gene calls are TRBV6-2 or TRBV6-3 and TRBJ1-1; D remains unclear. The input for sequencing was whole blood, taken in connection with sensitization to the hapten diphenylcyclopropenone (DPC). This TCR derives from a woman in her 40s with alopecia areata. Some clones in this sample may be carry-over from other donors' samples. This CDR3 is CASSSLSGSEAFF. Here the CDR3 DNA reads TGTGCCAGCAGTTCTCTATCCGGTTCTGAAGCTTTCTTT.